These T cell receptor beta chains were read from a single sample in a study of blood T cell repertoires in COVID-19. Clones were read by immunoSEQ multiplex PCR, and TCRdb kept only the in-frame ones, dropping some. Here the sample spans tens of thousands of clones, about nine tenths being singletons. The sequenced sample was peripheral blood. The receptors come from a man aged 65 to 79 with active or convalescent COVID-19. The CDR3 runs from the conserved cysteine through the conserved F or W. D genes are given only for firm matches. A clone size is listed for some rows: how often the clone was seen (once, few, many), or a class if it is expanded.

j_gene | abundance | d_gene | v_gene | CDR3aa | CDR3nt
TRBJ2-7 | few | TRBD2 | TRBV29-1 | CSVQRGSIYEQYF | TGCAGCGTTCAGCGGGGGTCTATCTACGAGCAGTACTTC
TRBJ2-3 | NA | TRBD2 | TRBV6-2/TRBV6-3 | CASSYGAGGRRDTQYF | TGTGCCAGCAGTTACGGAGCGGGGGGCCGGCGGGATACGCAGTATTTT
TRBJ1-1 | NA | NA | TRBV5-1 | CASSERERVTEAFF | TGCGCCAGCAGCGAACGGGAGCGGGTGACTGAAGCTTTCTTT
TRBJ1-1 | NA | NA | TRBV6-5 | CASRNGGLDTEAFF | TGTGCCAGCAGGAACGGAGGATTGGACACTGAAGCTTTCTTT
TRBJ1-6 | NA | NA | TRBV30 | CAWSPGDARGSPLHF | TGTGCCTGGAGTCCAGGGGACGCCCGAGGTTCACCCCTCCACTTT
TRBJ1-6 | few | NA | TRBV4-3 | CASSQEIRAYNSPLHF | TGCGCCAGCAGCCAGGAAATCAGGGCTTATAATTCACCCCTCCACTTT
TRBJ2-2 | NA | NA | TRBV4-3 | CASSLGLAVNTGELFF | TGCGCCAGCAGCCTGGGGCTTGCGGTGAACACCGGGGAGCTGTTTTTT
TRBJ1-1 | NA | NA | TRBV4-3 | CASSLGQDTEAFF | TGCGCCAGCAGCCTTGGGCAGGACACTGAAGCTTTCTTT
TRBJ1-6 | NA | NA | TRBV4-1 | CASSLRARPEPLHF | TGCGCCAGCAGCCTGCGGGCCCGCCCGGAACCCCTCCACTTT
TRBJ2-3 | NA | NA | TRBV18 | CASSPSTSSTDTQYF | TGTGCCAGCTCCCCTTCGACATCTAGCACAGATACGCAGTATTTT
TRBJ1-2 | NA | NA | TRBV5-1 | CASSFGADYGYTF | TGCGCCAGCAGCTTCGGTGCGGACTATGGCTACACCTTC
TRBJ1-2 | NA | TRBD1 | TRBV19 | CASSIGGQGASYTF | TGTGCCAGTAGTATAGGTGGCCAGGGGGCGAGCTACACCTTC
TRBJ1-1 | NA | NA | TRBV28 | CASSFRIRGTEAFF | TGTGCCAGCAGTTTTAGAATAAGGGGGACTGAAGCTTTCTTT
TRBJ1-4 | NA | TRBD1 | TRBV4-3 | CASSQNTEGRPRDRGQLFF | TGCGCCAGCAGCCAAAACACGGAGGGGAGACCCCGGGACAGGGGTCAACTGTTTTTT
TRBJ1-2 | once | TRBD1 | TRBV2 | CASGAGGYGYTF | TGTGCCAGCGGGGCAGGGGGTTATGGCTACACCTTC
TRBJ1-2 | NA | NA | TRBV5-1 | CASSPGQEHYGYTF | TGCGCCAGCAGCCCCGGCCAGGAACACTATGGCTACACCTTC
TRBJ2-7 | NA | NA | TRBV30 | CAWRRQLSYEQYF | TGTGCCTGGAGGCGACAGCTATCCTACGAGCAGTACTTC
TRBJ1-5 | NA | TRBD1 | TRBV23-1 | CASSPDRVSVNQPQHF | TGCGCCAGCAGTCCCGACAGGGTGTCGGTAAATCAGCCCCAGCATTTT
TRBJ2-7 | NA | TRBD2 | TRBV7-2 | CASSPQAGGAYEQYF | TGTGCCAGCAGCCCGCAAGCGGGGGGGGCCTACGAGCAGTACTTC
TRBJ1-4 | NA | NA | TRBV28 | CASSLRDEKLFF | TGTGCCAGCAGTTTACGGGATGAAAAACTGTTTTTT
TRBJ2-3 | NA | TRBD1 | TRBV5-3 | CARRQGQDCTDTQYF | TGTGCCAGAAGACAAGGACAGGACTGCACAGATACGCAGTATTTT
TRBJ2-1 | NA | NA | TRBV7-9 | CASSLVGAGAYGEQFF | TGTGCCAGCAGCTTAGTGGGGGCAGGGGCGTACGGTGAGCAGTTCTTC
TRBJ2-5 | NA | NA | TRBV14 | CASSQDQGVETQYF | TGTGCCAGCAGCCAAGATCAAGGGGTTGAGACCCAGTACTTC
TRBJ1-1 | few | NA | TRBV6-5 | CASSYVGGTEAFF | TGTGCCAGCAGTTACGTAGGGGGTACTGAAGCTTTCTTT
TRBJ1-1 | once | TRBD1 | TRBV30 | CAWSDRGTEAFF | TGTGCCTGGAGTGACAGGGGCACTGAAGCTTTCTTT
TRBJ2-3 | once | TRBD1 | TRBV9 | CASSVGTGVYTDTQYF | TGTGCCAGCAGCGTCGGGACAGGGGTTTACACAGATACGCAGTATTTT
TRBJ1-2 | NA | NA | TRBV5-5 | CASSLELISYGYTF | TGTGCCAGCAGCTTGGAGCTCATATCATATGGCTACACCTTC
TRBJ2-1 | NA | TRBD2 | TRBV6-4 | CASSDLGGGYNEQFF | TGTGCCAGCAGTGACCTGGGCGGGGGGTACAATGAGCAGTTCTTC
TRBJ1-2 | NA | NA | TRBV19 | CASSHHGRSNYGYTF | TGTGCCAGTAGTCATCACGGTCGATCTAACTATGGCTACACCTTC
TRBJ1-5 | NA | NA | TRBV27 | CASSPAGENQPQHF | TGTGCCAGCAGTCCAGCAGGGGAAAATCAGCCCCAGCATTTT
TRBJ1-5 | NA | TRBD1 | TRBV4-3 | CASSRDRRQPQHF | TGCGCCAGCAGTCGGGACAGAAGACAGCCCCAGCATTTT
TRBJ1-3 | NA | NA | TRBV27 | CASRPTGSGGNTIYF | TGTGCCAGCAGGCCTACAGGGTCGGGAGGAAACACCATATATTTT
TRBJ2-1 | NA | TRBD1 | TRBV7-9 | CASTPTGGIEQFF | TGTGCCAGCACCCCGACAGGGGGCATTGAGCAGTTCTTC
TRBJ2-5 | NA | NA | TRBV9 | CASSATGTKETQYF | TGTGCCAGCAGCGCAACAGGGACAAAAGAGACCCAGTACTTC
TRBJ2-7 | NA | TRBD1 | TRBV11-2 | CASSSLVGQVIYEQYF | TGTGCCAGCAGCTCCCTCGTGGGACAGGTGATCTACGAGCAGTACTTC
TRBJ1-5 | NA | NA | TRBV15 | CATSGGFKFNQPQHF | TGTGCCACCAGCGGGGGGTTCAAATTCAATCAGCCCCAGCATTTT
TRBJ1-6 | NA | TRBD1 | TRBV25-1 | CASSGAGTGSSPLHF | TGTGCCAGCAGTGGGGCCGGGACAGGGTCTTCACCCCTCCACTTT
TRBJ2-7 | NA | NA | TRBV23-1 | CASNRQAEVRQVSNYEQYF | TGCGCCAGCAATCGCCAAGCAGAAGTCCGCCAGGTATCAAACTACGAGCAGTACTTC
TRBJ1-2 | NA | NA | TRBV6-5 | CASSRAGVAYGYTF | TGTGCCAGCAGTCGAGCAGGGGTAGCCTATGGCTACACCTTC
TRBJ2-5 | NA | NA | TRBV7-2 | CASKWGGDQETQYF | TGTGCCAGCAAATGGGGGGGCGACCAAGAGACCCAGTACTTC
TRBJ1-2 | NA | NA | TRBV6-5 | CASTQGAGERYGYTF | TGTGCCAGCACCCAAGGGGCAGGGGAGCGTTATGGCTACACCTTC
TRBJ2-2 | NA | NA | TRBV5-1 | CASSLGQPNTGELFF | TGCGCCAGCAGCTTGGGGCAACCGAACACCGGGGAGCTGTTTTTT
TRBJ2-6 | NA | NA | TRBV9 | CASSVGVTGYSGANVLTF | TGTGCCAGCAGCGTAGGAGTGACAGGCTACTCTGGGGCCAACGTCCTGACTTTC
TRBJ1-4 | NA | NA | TRBV12-2 | CASRSLGSGNEKLFF | TGTGCAAGTCGCTCCTTAGGGAGTGGGAATGAAAAACTGTTTTTT